These 13 T cell receptor beta chains came from one sample sequenced in a study of identifying expanded T cells in peripheral blood. The assay was immunoSEQ multiplex PCR, and TCRdb's table has in-frame clones only and misses some. The data hold about 74,000 clones, with 84% observed a single time. Sequencing input: blood. The receptors were gathered from a person between 18 and 69 years old in good health.

V gene TRBV4-3 combines with J gene TRBJ2-7, with D possibly being TRBD2 (6 bases). Germline V gene sequence: CDR1 LGHNA, CDR2 YSLEER. Trimming took off 0 bases at V and 3 bases at J, with 15 bases between the two ends. The CDR3 contains 16 residues. Here the CDR3 reads CASSQDRAGLLYEQYF. In nucleotides, the CDR3 is TGCGCCAGCAGCCAAGATAGAGCGGGCCTTCTCTACGAGCAGTACTTC.

Here the CDR3 reads CASSSYEGVDTQYF. Here the CDR3 DNA reads TGTGCCAGCAGTAGCTACGAGGGCGTAGATACGCAGTATTTT. The chain employs TRBV28 and TRBJ2-3, with a possible D match to TRBD2 (5 bases). The V end lost 5 bases, the J end lost 5 bases, and 14 bases lay between the germline ends. The CDR3 has 14 amino acids. Germline V gene sequence: CDR1 MDHEN, CDR2 SYDVKM.

The V call is TRBV7-9, the J call TRBJ2-5; D is ambiguous. The CDR3 runs to 14 residues. Looked up from germline, CDR1 is SEHNR and CDR2 is FQNEAQ (reference sequence). Between the trimmed V and J ends, which lost 5 bases and 2 bases, there was a span of 12 bases. The CDR3 DNA reads TGTGCCAGCAGCCGATGGCCACAGCAAGAGACCCAGTACTTC. Translating gives CASSRWPQQETQYF.

V and J are TRBV5-1 and TRBJ1-4; TRBD1 matches at 10 bases. Germline V gene lookup returns CDR1 SGHRS and CDR2 YFSETQ. The CDR3 spans 14 residues. The ends lost 2 bases at V and 8 bases at J; junction bases unmatched: 3. CDR3 sequence reads: CASSFDRGQEKLFF. The CDR3 bases are TGCGCCAGCAGCTTTGACAGGGGGCAAGAAAAACTGTTTTTT.

This clone appeared once. The chain is built from TRBV20-1 and TRBJ2-7, with unresolved D. This CDR3 has 11 amino acids. Germline V gives CDR1 DFQATT, CDR2 SNEGSKA (reference sequence). With 2 bases removed from V and 4 bases from J, the gap between germline ends came to 6 bases. CDR3 sequence: CSARPRYEQYF. CDR3 in DNA: TGCAGTGCTAGACCAAGGTACGAGCAGTACTTC.

DNA of the CDR3: TGTGCCAGTAGTATAGGGACAAACCTAGCCAAAAACATTCAGTACTTC. This codes for CASSIGTNLAKNIQYF. V usage is TRBV19 and J usage is TRBJ2-4; possible D gene TRBD1, 5 bases. This CDR3 contains 16 residues. V lost 1 base, J lost 0 bases, and 10 bases lay in between. CDR1 is LNHDA and CDR2 is SQIVND in the germline V gene (reference sequence).

This rearrangement joins TRBV10-2 to TRBJ1-1; 7 nucleotides line up with TRBD1. The CDR3 has 14 amino acids. CDR1 is WSHSY, CDR2 SAAADI, per germline. V shed 2 bases, J shed 3 bases, and the junction held 3 bases outside the gene matches. The CDR3 region has the DNA TGCGCCAGCAGTGAGGCAGGGGGGGACACTGAAGCTTTCTTT. Protein product: CASSEAGGDTEAFF.

The rearrangement uses TRBV7-9 and TRBJ2-1; no clear D gene. Trimming removed 0 bases at V and 4 bases at J, with 7 bases between. Germline CDR1 is SEHNR and CDR2 is FQNEAQ (reference sequence). The CDR3 length is 14 residues. DNA for the CDR3: TGTGCCAGCAGCTTAGCAGGCGCATACAATGAGCAGTTCTTC. Protein: CASSLAGAYNEQFF. Using reference TRBV7-9 and TRBJ2-1 for the parts outside the CDR3, the full variable domain is DTGVSQNPRHKITKRGQNVTFRCDPISEHNRLYWYRQTLGQGPEFLTYFQNEAQLEKSRLLSDRFSAERPKGSFSTLEIQRTEQGDSAMYLCASSLAGAYNEQFFGPGTRLTVL.

V is TRBV7-2 and J is TRBJ1-4; D unresolved. The germline CDR1 and CDR2 sequences are SGHTA and FQGNSA. This CDR3 has 13 residues. The V and J ends lost 5 bases and 6 bases respectively, with 10 bases between them. Written as DNA, the CDR3 is TGTGCCAGCAGCCCGGAGGGCGATGAAAAACTGTTTTTT. Translated, it gives CASSPEGDEKLFF.

The gene calls are TRBV5-5 and TRBJ2-2; D uncertain. Trimming removed 0 bases at V and 1 base at J, with 7 bases between. The germline V gene has CDR1 SGHKS and CDR2 YYEKEE (reference sequence). This CDR3 comprises 15 residues. The DNA of the CDR3 is TGTGCCAGCAGCTTGGAGTCAGGGAACACCGGGGAGCTGTTTTTT. Its translation: CASSLESGNTGELFF.

V gene TRBV5-1 combines with J gene TRBJ2-7, with D maybe TRBD2 (5 bases). The CDR3 spans 15 residues. V lost 4 bases to trimming and J lost 3 bases, with 17 bases between them. CDR1 SGHRS and CDR2 YFSETQ come from the germline V gene. CDR3 nucleotide sequence: TGCGCCAGCAGCCCCAGGACTCGCCCCCTCTACGAGCAGTACTTC. This translates into CASSPRTRPLYEQYF.

The gene calls are TRBV15 and TRBJ1-1, with D perhaps matching TRBD1 (5 bases). The germline V gene has CDR1 LNHNV and CDR2 YYDKDF (reference sequence). The CDR3 is 14 residues long. V dropped 4 bases and J dropped 0 bases, with 9 bases sitting between them. CDR3 residues: CATSKGNMNTEAFF. The DNA for the CDR3 is TGTGCCACCAGCAAGGGGAACATGAACACTGAAGCTTTCTTT.

The genes are TRBV28 and TRBJ2-7; 9 nucleotides match TRBD1. The CDR3 totals 15 residues. J was trimmed by 8 bases and V by 1 base; bases with no gene match: 9. Germline lookup yields CDR1 MDHEN and CDR2 SYDVKM. The DNA for the CDR3 is TGTGCCAGCAGTTTATTTGGGGGACAGGGTTTACAGCAGTACTTC. Translation: CASSLFGGQGLQQYF.